Below are 26 T cell receptor beta chains sequenced from a single sample in a study of long-term antiretroviral therapy in people with HIV. The assay used was immunoSEQ (version v3.0), run at survey level. Clones were sequenced by immunoSEQ multiplex PCR, and TCRdb holds only the in-frame ones, with some missing. Among fewer than 30,000 clones, roughly 80% were seen once, and the ten largest hold 5.6%. The material sequenced was unsorted PBMCs, taken 0.7 years before starting antiretroviral therapy. These TCRs come from a man younger than 40 with HIV.

The J gene is TRBJ1-2, the V gene TRBV28; D gene ambiguous. The CDR3 consists of 12 residues. The V end was cut by 2 bases, the J end by 4 bases, with 5 bases between. In germline, CDR1 is MDHEN, CDR2 SYDVKM. Written as DNA, the CDR3 is TGTGCCAGCAGTTTAAGCAGCTATGGCTACACCTTC. Protein product: CASSLSSYGYTF.

This sequence joins TRBV6-5 and TRBJ2-5; D unresolved. V was trimmed by 2 bases and J by 5 bases, leaving 6 bases between them. The CDR3 is 12 amino acids. Germline CDR1 is MNHEY and CDR2 is SVGAGI. The CDR3 DNA reads TGTGCCAGCAGTTACACCGGGGAGACCCAGTACTTC. Translation: CASSYTGETQYF.

The CDR3 is CASSVDSLRAGRNTGELFF. The CDR3 DNA is TGTGCCAGCAGCGTAGATTCCCTTAGGGCAGGCCGGAACACCGGGGAGCTGTTTTTT. The V gene is TRBV9, the J gene TRBJ2-2; no firm D call. Trimming pared 0 bases from V and 1 base from J, leaving 19 bases between. The CDR3 contains 19 residues. The germline CDR1 and CDR2 sequences are SGDLS and YYNGEE.

This clone was counted only a few times. J is TRBJ1-2 and V is TRBV6-1; TRBD1 aligns across 8 bases. Trimming removed 6 bases from V and 4 bases from J; junction bases left unmatched: 10. CDR1 MNHNS and CDR2 SASEGT come from the germline V gene. The CDR3 spans 15 residues. The CDR3 nucleotides are TGTGCCAGCAGCCTCGGACAGGGTGGGTCCTATGGCTACACCTTC. Its protein product is CASSLGQGGSYGYTF.

The chain employs TRBV5-1 and TRBJ2-5; D tentatively fits TRBD1 or TRBD2 (5 bases each). CDR1 and CDR2 (germline): SGHRS, YFSETQ. The CDR3 is 16 residues long. With 1 base removed from V and 1 base from J, the gap between germline ends came to 14 bases. DNA for the CDR3: TGCGCCAGCAGCTTGAACGGGGCGCCAGCCCAAGAGACCCAGTACTTC. It translates to CASSLNGAPAQETQYF.

This clone was picked up a small number of times. V usage is TRBV30 and J usage is TRBJ1-2, with 9 bases matching TRBD1. This CDR3 spans 11 amino acids. J gave up 8 bases and V 6 bases, and 4 bases lay outside the gene matches. CDR1 and CDR2 from the germline V gene are GTSNPN and SVGIG (reference sequence). The CDR3 is CACDRGNGYTF. DNA for the CDR3: TGTGCCTGCGACAGGGGGAACGGCTACACCTTC.

This chain uses TRBV7-2 with TRBJ2-5; D is uncertain. The germline V gene has CDR1 SGHTA and CDR2 FQGNSA. The V end was cut by 0 bases, the J end by 1 base, with 6 bases between. CDR3 size: 14 residues. CDR3 DNA: TGTGCCAGCAGCTTAGCGCTCTCCCAAGAGACCCAGTACTTC. This codes for CASSLALSQETQYF.

This clone was found once. The chain couples TRBV5-4 to TRBJ2-1; D perhaps matches TRBD2 (5 bases). Germline values: CDR1 SGHNT, CDR2 YYREEE (reference sequence). V lost 3 bases, J lost 9 bases, and 10 bases lay in between. The CDR3 runs 12 residues. CDR3 sequence: CASSSGLLEQFF. The DNA of the CDR3 is TGTGCCAGCAGCTCCGGACTTCTTGAGCAGTTCTTC.

The chain couples TRBV5-6 to TRBJ1-5; D is unresolved. Germline V gene sequence: CDR1 SGHDT, CDR2 YYEEEE. This CDR3 has 13 residues. V shed 0 bases and J shed 7 bases, with 8 bases lying between them. CDR3 in amino acids: CASSLAVGQPQHF. In DNA, the CDR3 is TGTGCCAGCAGCTTGGCCGTGGGACAGCCCCAGCATTTT.

CDR3 sequence reads: CASSDRGVHEQYF. Here the CDR3 DNA reads TGTGCCAGCAGCGATAGGGGAGTCCACGAGCAGTACTTC. This sequence joins TRBV2 and TRBJ2-7, with D perhaps being TRBD1 or TRBD2 (5 bases each). Per the germline V gene, CDR1 is SNHLY and CDR2 is FYNNEI. Deletions cut 6 bases from V and 5 bases from J, with 14 bases between. CDR3 length equals 13 residues.

This clone was observed a handful of times. The chain recombines TRBV6-5 with TRBJ1-1; tentatively, D is TRBD1 (6 bases). The CDR3 spans 13 residues. Germline lookup yields CDR1 MNHEY and CDR2 SVGAGI. V gave up 7 bases and J gave up 10 bases, with 19 bases separating them. CDR3 bases: TGTGCCAGCAAACCGTTCGGGGGGCAGGCAGCTTTCTTT. This codes for CASKPFGGQAAFF.

This chain connects TRBV5-8 to TRBJ1-4, with D uncertain. Trimming cost V 1 base and J 7 bases, with 11 bases left between them. The germline V gene encodes CDR1 SGHTS and CDR2 YDEGEE. This CDR3 spans 14 amino acids. DNA of the CDR3: TGTGCCAGCAGCTTGTATAGGGCGGCTGAAAAACTGTTTTTT. Translating it yields CASSLYRAAEKLFF.

The chain couples TRBV19 to TRBJ1-1; D is possibly TRBD1 (5 bases). V was clipped by 2 bases and J by 7 bases, with 23 bases between them. In germline, CDR1 is LNHDA, CDR2 SQIVND (reference sequence). The CDR3 runs to 17 residues. The CDR3 here is CASSISVLGRGLNEAFF. The CDR3 DNA sequence: TGTGCCAGTAGTATATCCGTCCTCGGGAGGGGACTTAATGAAGCTTTCTTT.

V is TRBV4-1 and J is TRBJ2-7; 7 bases line up with TRBD1. Germline V CDR1 and CDR2: MGHRA, YSYEKL. The CDR3 is made up of 16 amino acids. V dropped 4 bases and J dropped 5; count of bases not matched to a gene: 14. DNA of the CDR3: TGCGCCAGCAGCCTGCGCTTAGGGACAGAATTCCACGAGCAGTACTTC. Its protein is CASSLRLGTEFHEQYF.

This chain joins TRBV28 and TRBJ1-2; a weak D match, TRBD1 (6 bases). The CDR3 runs to 14 residues. The V end lost 5 bases, the J end lost 2 bases, and 12 bases lay between the germline ends. Germline CDR1 and CDR2: MDHEN and SYDVKM. The CDR3 loop reads CASSAQGRNYGYTF. CDR3 in DNA: TGTGCCAGCAGTGCTCAGGGGCGCAACTATGGCTACACCTTC.

This clone has just one count. V is TRBV25-1 and J is TRBJ2-5; D is uncertain. V lost 8 bases and J lost 1, with 14 bases in between. In germline, CDR1 is MGHDK, CDR2 SYGVNS. This CDR3 comprises 14 residues. CDR3 nucleotide sequence: TGTGCCAGCTCAGTAGGTGAATTCCAAGAGACCCAGTACTTC. Translated, it gives CASSVGEFQETQYF.

This clone has just a few counts. The chain recombines TRBV29-1 with TRBJ1-6; 9 positions match TRBD1. This CDR3 contains 14 residues. The V segment lost 6 bases and the J segment 3 bases; nucleotides outside the gene matches: 3. The germline CDR1 and CDR2 sequences are SQVTM and ANQGSEA. The CDR3 is CSVRTGDYNSPLHF. CDR3 DNA sequence: TGCAGCGTCCGGACAGGGGACTATAATTCACCCCTCCACTTT.

The chain combines TRBV11-2 with TRBJ1-5, with 9 bases aligning to TRBD1. J was trimmed by 7 bases and V by 1 base; bases with no gene match: 8. Looked up from germline, CDR1 is SGHAT and CDR2 is FQNNGV. This CDR3 is 16 amino acids long. The CDR3 DNA is TGTGCCAGCAGCTTAGCCGGGGGACAGGGCGTCCAGCCCCAGCATTTT. It yields the protein CASSLAGGQGVQPQHF.

This clone was detected only once. The genes are TRBV30 and TRBJ1-1; D perhaps matches TRBD1 (5 bases). Looked up from germline, CDR1 is GTSNPN and CDR2 is SVGIG (reference sequence). The CDR3 spans 14 residues. V lost 2 bases and J lost 2, with 12 bases in between. This CDR3 reads CAWSLGTVNTEAFF. The CDR3 DNA reads as TGTGCCTGGAGTTTGGGGACGGTCAACACTGAAGCTTTCTTT.

This sequence joins TRBV5-6 and TRBJ1-1; D possibly corresponds to TRBD1 (6 bases). Germline values: CDR1 SGHDT, CDR2 YYEEEE. The CDR3 has 14 amino acids. V was pared by 7 bases and J by 2 bases, with 15 bases between. CDR3 residues: CASLRDTSNTEAFF. The DNA of the CDR3 is TGTGCCAGCCTCAGGGACACTTCTAACACTGAAGCTTTCTTT.

The V and J genes are TRBV5-5 and TRBJ2-5; TRBD1 agrees at 8 bases. Germline V CDR1 and CDR2: SGHKS, YYEKEE (reference sequence). There are 15 residues in the CDR3. J was trimmed by 4 bases and V by 5 bases; bases with no gene match: 10. The CDR3 nucleotides read TGTGCCAGCAGTATTGACAGGGGCCGGGTAGAGACCCAGTACTTC. This translates into CASSIDRGRVETQYF.

The J gene is TRBJ2-3, the V gene TRBV28, with TRBD2 identical over 13 bases. V lost 8 bases, J lost 6 bases, and 8 bases stayed unmatched. Per the germline V gene, CDR1 is MDHEN and CDR2 is SYDVKM. This CDR3 has 15 amino acids. The CDR3 sequence is CASHTSGGARDTQYF. Here the CDR3 DNA reads TGTGCCAGCCACACTAGCGGGGGGGCCCGGGATACGCAGTATTTT. The complete variable domain, with remaining parts taken from reference TRBV28 and TRBJ2-3, reads DVKVTQSSRYLVKRTGEKVFLECVQDMDHENMFWYRQDPGLGLRLIYFSYDVKMKEKGDIPEGYSVSREKKERFSLILESASTNQTSMYLCASHTSGGARDTQYFGPGTRLTVL.

The rearrangement joins TRBV5-1 to TRBJ2-7; tentatively, D is TRBD1 (5 bases). CDR3 length equals 13 residues. V lost 0 bases and J 2 bases, leaving 6 bases between the germline ends. From germline, CDR1 is SGHRS and CDR2 YFSETQ. CDR3 amino acids: CASSLGRAYEQYF. For the CDR3, the DNA is TGCGCCAGCAGCTTGGGCAGGGCCTACGAGCAGTACTTC. Looking up the rest from reference TRBV5-1 and TRBJ2-7 gives the full variable domain: KAGVTQTPRYLIKTRGQQVTLSCSPISGHRSVSWYQQTPGQGLQFLFEYFSETQRNKGNFPGRFSGRQFSNSRSEMNVSTLELGDSALYLCASSLGRAYEQYFGPGTRLTVT.

The chain joins TRBV7-6 to TRBJ2-5, with 7 bases lining up with TRBD1. Per the germline V gene, CDR1 is SGHVS and CDR2 is FNYEAQ. The CDR3 covers 17 residues. J was trimmed by 4 bases and V by 6 bases; bases with no gene match: 17. CDR3 sequence (DNA): TGTGCCAGCAGTCCACTCGGTCCCGGACAGGAAGGAGAGACCCAGTACTTC. Amino acid sequence: CASSPLGPGQEGETQYF.

The V gene is TRBV14, the J gene TRBJ1-2; no firm D call. The CDR3 has 13 residues. Trimming removed 5 bases at V and 3 bases at J, with 10 bases between. Germline CDR1 is SGHDN and CDR2 is FVKESK. CDR3 protein: CASSGDPHYGYTF. The CDR3 DNA follows: TGTGCCAGCAGCGGAGACCCCCACTATGGCTACACCTTC. The full variable domain, with the rest looked up from reference TRBV14 and TRBJ1-2, is EAGVTQFPSHSVIEKGQTVTLRCDPISGHDNLYWYRRVMGKEIKFLLHFVKESKQDESGMPNNRFLAERTGGTYSTLKVQPAELEDSGVYFCASSGDPHYGYTFGSGTRLTVV.

The J gene is TRBJ2-7, the V gene TRBV18, with no clear D. The CDR3 is 14 amino acids. Trimming left V 0 bases short and J 5 bases short, with 11 bases between. Germline CDR1 reads KGHSH; CDR2 reads LQKENI. For the CDR3, the DNA is TGTGCCAGCTCACCACCGACGTTTCCCCACGAGCAGTACTTC. Encoded protein: CASSPPTFPHEQYF.